Shown below are 31 T cell receptor beta chains from a single sample sequenced in a study of blood T cell repertoires in COVID-19. Clones were sequenced by immunoSEQ multiplex PCR, and TCRdb holds only the in-frame ones, with some missing. The data hold around 280,000 clones, with around 87% observed a single time. Source material: peripheral blood. The receptors here all came from a man between 65 and 80 years old with acute or convalescent COVID-19.

This chain connects TRBV28 to TRBJ2-7, with a weak D call TRBD2 (6 bases). Germline V gene sequence: CDR1 MDHEN, CDR2 SYDVKM. The CDR3 covers 14 residues. V lost 6 bases, J lost 0 bases, and 12 bases lay in between. CDR3 protein: CASRNTGSSYEQYF. Written as DNA, the CDR3 is TGTGCCAGCAGAAACACCGGGAGCTCCTACGAGCAGTACTTC.

The rearrangement joins TRBV21-1 to TRBJ2-1; the DNA was not compared with TRBD2, the D call given in the table. TRBV21-1 is given as a pseudogene. This CDR3 is built from 16 residues. This CDR3 reads CAKLLATSGSLDEQFF. The CDR3 DNA is TGTGCCAAACTACTAGCGACTAGCGGGAGCTTGGATGAGCAGTTCTTC.

The J gene is TRBJ2-5, the V gene TRBV7-2; a weak D match, TRBD2 (6 bases). The CDR3 runs 13 residues. Germline values: CDR1 SGHTA, CDR2 FQGNSA. V lost 5 bases and J 6 bases, leaving 13 bases between the germline ends. CDR3 bases: TGTGCCAGCAGCCTAGGACTATTAAAGACCCAGTACTTC. This codes for CASSLGLLKTQYF.

On this clone itself: This specimen includes other DNA sequences encoding the same CDR3. V is TRBV5-1 and J is TRBJ1-4, with 9 bases that match TRBD1. This CDR3 spans 15 amino acids. The ends lost 5 bases at V and 0 bases at J; junction bases unmatched: 2. Germline V gene sequence: CDR1 SGHRS, CDR2 YFSETQ. This chain's CDR3 is CASSRDRATNEKLFF. The CDR3 region has the DNA TGCGCCAGCAGTCGGGACAGGGCAACTAATGAAAAACTGTTTTTT.

The chain recombines TRBV7-2 with TRBJ1-2; D might be TRBD1 (5 bases). Trimming pared 2 bases from V and 4 bases from J, leaving 11 bases between. Germline values: CDR1 SGHTA, CDR2 FQGNSA. The CDR3 is 14 residues long. The DNA for the CDR3 is TGTGCCAGCAGCTTAATGTGGCAGGGCTATGGCTACACCTTC. Protein product: CASSLMWQGYGYTF.

The chain carries TRBV24-1 and TRBJ2-3; 9 bases are a match to TRBD1. Losses at the gene ends were 4 bases for V and 4 bases for J; bases not matched to a gene: 2. Germline assignment: CDR1 KGHDR and CDR2 SFDVKD. The CDR3 loop spans 14 amino acids. CDR3 DNA: TGTGCCACCAGTGAGGGACAGGGTGCAGATACGCAGTATTTT. This gives the protein CATSEGQGADTQYF.

This chain joins TRBV6-5 and TRBJ2-2; D might be TRBD2 (6 bases). Germline V CDR1 and CDR2: MNHEY, SVGAGI. The CDR3 has 14 amino acids. Trimming cost V 0 bases and J 8 bases, with 10 bases left between them. The DNA for the CDR3 is TGTGCCAGCAGTTACTCCGGGGGTGGGGGGGAGCTGTTTTTT. Its protein product is CASSYSGGGGELFF.

The chain combines TRBV3-1 (or the pseudogene TRBV3-2) with TRBJ2-7; TRBD1 matches at 7 bases. The length of the CDR3 is 12 residues. J gave up 8 bases and V 5 bases, and 6 bases lay outside the gene matches. Germline CDR1 is LGHDT and CDR2 is YNNKEL (reference sequence). The CDR3 nucleotides read TGTGCCAGCAGCTCTTGGGGACAGCAGCAGTACTTC. Translation: CASSSWGQQQYF.

This sequence joins TRBV2 and TRBJ1-6; unclear D gene. CDR1 SNHLY and CDR2 FYNNEI come from the germline V gene. This CDR3 spans 14 amino acids. V lost 4 bases, J lost 9 bases, and 13 bases lay in between. The DNA for the CDR3 is TGTGCCAGCAGTGGCCGGGGTGGCGGTTCACCCCTCCACTTT. This sequence encodes CASSGRGGGSPLHF.

The CDR3 region has the DNA TGTGCCAGCAGCTGGACCGGGACTAGCGACTACGAGCAGTACTTC. This sequence encodes CASSWTGTSDYEQYF. The genes are TRBV5-6 and TRBJ2-7; TRBD2 matches 10 bases. CDR1 is SGHDT and CDR2 is YYEEEE in the germline V gene. V gave up 3 bases and J gave up 3 bases; unmatched junction bases: 6. CDR3 size: 15 residues.

The CDR3 sequence is CASSLMAGGPEETQYF. DNA for the CDR3: TGTGCCAGCAGCTTAATGGCGGGGGGGCCTGAAGAGACCCAGTACTTC. The rearrangement joins TRBV7-9 to TRBJ2-5; 9 bases agree with TRBD2. CDR1 and CDR2 (germline): SEHNR, FQNEAQ (reference sequence). V was pared by 2 bases and J by 3 bases, with 7 bases of the junction left unmatched. The length of the CDR3 is 16 residues.

The CDR3: CASRDSGDGYTF. CDR3 nucleotide sequence: TGTGCCAGCAGAGACAGCGGGGATGGCTACACCTTC. V and J are TRBV2 and TRBJ1-2; D may be TRBD1 (5 bases). The V end was cut by 6 bases, the J end by 6 bases, with 11 bases between. Germline values: CDR1 SNHLY, CDR2 FYNNEI. This CDR3 region has 12 residues.

This rearrangement joins TRBV18 to TRBJ1-2; 8 bases match TRBD1. The CDR3 extends over 12 amino acids. Trimming removed 6 bases from V and 4 bases from J; junction bases left unmatched: 1. The germline V gene has CDR1 KGHSH and CDR2 LQKENI. CDR3 nucleotides: TGTGCCAGCTCCGGACAGGGCTATGGCTACACCTTC. Its protein product is CASSGQGYGYTF.

V is TRBV30 and J is TRBJ2-3; 12 bases agree with TRBD2. This CDR3 is built from 13 residues. CDR1 and CDR2 (germline): GTSNPN, SVGIG (reference sequence). V was clipped by 6 bases and J by 7 bases; unmatched bases: 5. CDR3 protein: CACRLAGANTQYF. As DNA, the CDR3 is TGTGCCTGCAGACTAGCGGGAGCCAATACGCAGTATTTT.

This clone was seen more than once but under ten times. The chain has TRBV30 and TRBJ1-5, with D possibly TRBD1 on 5 matching bases. This CDR3 has 13 residues. Germline loops: CDR1 GTSNPN, CDR2 SVGIG (reference sequence). Trimming cost V 5 bases and J 3 bases, with 11 bases left between them. CDR3 region: CAWARQPNQPQHF. In nucleotides, the CDR3 is TGTGCCTGGGCCAGACAGCCCAATCAGCCCCAGCATTTT.

The rearrangement joins TRBV5-1 to TRBJ2-6; D is possibly TRBD1 (5 bases). V lost 2 bases and J 4 bases, leaving 7 bases between the germline ends. The CDR3 spans 14 residues. Looked up from germline, CDR1 is SGHRS and CDR2 is YFSETQ. CDR3 sequence: CASSLGAGANVLTF. DNA of the CDR3: TGCGCCAGCAGCTTAGGGGCCGGGGCCAACGTCCTGACTTTC.

V is TRBV7-2 and J is TRBJ1-3; 8 nucleotides match TRBD1. The trim removed 4 bases at V and 1 base at J, leaving 3 bases unmatched. Germline CDR1 SGHTA, CDR2 FQGNSA. The CDR3 totals 15 residues. CDR3 loop: CASSYDRGSGNTIYF. The CDR3 DNA reads TGTGCCAGCAGCTACGACAGGGGATCTGGAAACACCATATATTTT.

This chain uses TRBV7-2 with TRBJ2-1, with 12 bases matching TRBD2. The junction had 12 bases not matched to a gene; V was cut back by 5 bases and J by 7 bases. This CDR3 has 17 residues. The germline V gene has CDR1 SGHTA and CDR2 FQGNSA. CDR3 loop: CASSPPSSGGAGNEQFF. The CDR3 DNA follows: TGTGCCAGCAGCCCTCCCTCTAGCGGGGGGGCAGGGAATGAGCAGTTCTTC.

The chain is built from TRBV28 and TRBJ1-2, with 7 bases identical to TRBD1. The germline V gene encodes CDR1 MDHEN and CDR2 SYDVKM. The CDR3 extends over 17 amino acids. With 3 bases clipped from V and 3 bases from J, the junction kept 13 bases outside the gene matches. The CDR3 loop is CASSLPGQIYLHYGYTF. In DNA, the CDR3 is TGTGCCAGCAGTTTGCCGGGACAGATCTATTTGCACTATGGCTACACCTTC.

This clone was observed a single time. The gene calls are TRBV7-2 and TRBJ1-2; 8 nucleotides align to TRBD1. V gave up 6 bases and J gave up 5 bases; unmatched junction bases: 5. Germline V gene sequence: CDR1 SGHTA, CDR2 FQGNSA. This CDR3 comprises 13 residues. The CDR3 is CASSSTGGYGYTF. CDR3 coding DNA: TGTGCCAGCAGTTCTACAGGGGGGTATGGCTACACCTTC.

This chain links TRBV10-3 with TRBJ1-1, with D unresolved. The ends were cut back, 0 bases at V and 0 bases at J, with 11 bases in the middle. The length of the CDR3 is 16 residues. Germline CDR1 reads ENHRY; CDR2 reads SYGVKD. The CDR3 sequence is CAISESIGQVNTEAFF. In nucleotides, the CDR3 is TGTGCCATCAGTGAGTCGATTGGCCAGGTGAACACTGAAGCTTTCTTT.

On this clone: This CDR3 is also generated by other DNA sequences in the sample. As DNA, the CDR3 is TGCGCCAGCAGTTTGCTCGCAGGCTACGAGCAGTACTTC. Translating gives CASSLLAGYEQYF. The rearrangement uses TRBV5-1 and TRBJ2-7; D is uncertain. Germline V CDR1 and CDR2: SGHRS, YFSETQ. The CDR3 has 13 amino acids. V was shortened by 5 bases and J by 3 bases, with 12 bases between the two germline ends.

This sequence joins TRBV20-1 and TRBJ2-3; D gene ambiguous. The CDR3 has 11 residues. Trimming took off 5 bases at V and 6 bases at J, with 9 bases between the two ends. Germline-derived CDR1 and CDR2 are DFQATT and SNEGSKA (reference sequence). The CDR3 sequence is CSAFRSDTQYF. CDR3 sequence (DNA): TGCAGTGCTTTCCGGTCGGATACGCAGTATTTT.

The rearrangement uses TRBV5-1 and TRBJ1-4; D is possibly TRBD1 (5 bases). The CDR3 sequence is 16 residues long. CDR1 and CDR2 (germline): SGHRS, YFSETQ. Trimming stripped 0 bases from V and 7 bases from J, with 16 bases between. CDR3 nucleotides: TGCGCCAGCAGCTTGGTTCCACTCGGGAGGGGTGAAAAACTGTTTTTT. As protein: CASSLVPLGRGEKLFF.

The chain links TRBV5-1 to TRBJ2-7; maybe TRBD2 (6 bases). The CDR3 is 17 residues long. Trimming stripped 0 bases from V and 0 bases from J, with 16 bases between. From germline, CDR1 is SGHRS and CDR2 YFSETQ. The CDR3 DNA reads as TGCGCCAGCAGCTTGGCGTTGGGGACTGCGAGCTCCTACGAGCAGTACTTC. Its translation is CASSLALGTASSYEQYF.

This chain connects TRBV7-9 to TRBJ2-7; 7 nucleotides agree with TRBD2. This CDR3 is built from 16 residues. Germline CDR1 is SEHNR and CDR2 is FQNEAQ (reference sequence). Trimming cost V 0 bases and J 3 bases; bases outside gene matches: 8. DNA of the CDR3: TGTGCCAGCAGCTTAGCTGGGGGGGAATGGGACTACGAGCAGTACTTC. Translated, it gives CASSLAGGEWDYEQYF.

The V gene is TRBV3-1 (or the pseudogene TRBV3-2), the J gene TRBJ2-5; 11 nucleotides match TRBD2. V shed 5 bases and J 5 bases; nucleotides not matched to a gene: 4. CDR3 length: 14 residues. Germline values: CDR1 LGHDT, CDR2 YNNKEL (reference sequence). CDR3 DNA: TGTGCCAGCAGCGTAGCGGGGGGGCGGGAGACCCAGTACTTC. Its translation is CASSVAGGRETQYF.

The chain links TRBV5-1 to TRBJ2-5; TRBD1 matches 8 bases. This CDR3 region has 13 residues. Germline V CDR1 and CDR2: SGHRS, YFSETQ. Unmatched junction bases numbered 4, after V lost 4 bases and J lost 5 bases. For the CDR3, the DNA is TGCGCCAGCAGCGTTGACAGGGGTGAGACCCAGTACTTC. Protein: CASSVDRGETQYF.

The chain carries TRBV28 and TRBJ2-2; D remains ambiguous. CDR3 length: 13 residues. CDR1 and CDR2 (germline): MDHEN, SYDVKM. Trimming removed 1 base at V and 4 bases at J, with 4 bases between. CDR3 region: CASSLSSTGELFF. The CDR3 DNA is TGTGCCAGCAGTTTATCGAGCACCGGGGAGCTGTTTTTT.

This chain joins TRBV4-3 and TRBJ1-3, with D perhaps TRBD1 (6 bases). The CDR3 has 15 residues. V was cut by 4 bases and J by 2 bases, with 12 bases left in between. Germline assignment: CDR1 LGHNA and CDR2 YSLEER. The CDR3 protein is CASSRGGGAGNTIYF. Written as DNA, the CDR3 is TGCGCCAGCAGCCGCGGCGGGGGCGCTGGAAACACCATATATTTT.

The chain combines TRBV18 with TRBJ2-7; D is unresolved. Germline V gene data show CDR1 as KGHSH and CDR2 as LQKENI. V was shortened by 0 bases and J by 3 bases, with 12 bases between the two germline ends. The CDR3 totals 15 residues. CDR3 region: CASSPPQAQLYEQYF. CDR3 DNA: TGTGCCAGCTCACCACCGCAGGCACAACTCTACGAGCAGTACTTC.